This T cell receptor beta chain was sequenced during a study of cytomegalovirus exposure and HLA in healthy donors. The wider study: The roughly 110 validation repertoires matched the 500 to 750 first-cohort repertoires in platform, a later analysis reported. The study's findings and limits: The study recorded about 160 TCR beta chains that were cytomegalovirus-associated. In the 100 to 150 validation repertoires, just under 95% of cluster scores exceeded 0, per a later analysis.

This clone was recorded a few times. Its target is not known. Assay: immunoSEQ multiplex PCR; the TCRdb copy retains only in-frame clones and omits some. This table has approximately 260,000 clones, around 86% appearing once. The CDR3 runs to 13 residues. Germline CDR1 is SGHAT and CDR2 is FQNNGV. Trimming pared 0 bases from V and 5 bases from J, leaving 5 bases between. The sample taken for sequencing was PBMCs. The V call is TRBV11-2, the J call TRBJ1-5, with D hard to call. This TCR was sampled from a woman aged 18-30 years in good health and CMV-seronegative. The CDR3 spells CASSLDQDQPQHF. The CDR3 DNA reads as TGTGCCAGCAGCTTAGATCAGGATCAGCCCCAGCATTTT. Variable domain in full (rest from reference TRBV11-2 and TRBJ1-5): EAGVAQSPRYKIIEKRQSVAFWCNPISGHATLYWYQQILGQGPKLLIQFQNNGVVDDSQLPKDRFSAERLKGVDSTLKIQPAKLEDSAVYLCASSLDQDQPQHFGDGTRLSIL.